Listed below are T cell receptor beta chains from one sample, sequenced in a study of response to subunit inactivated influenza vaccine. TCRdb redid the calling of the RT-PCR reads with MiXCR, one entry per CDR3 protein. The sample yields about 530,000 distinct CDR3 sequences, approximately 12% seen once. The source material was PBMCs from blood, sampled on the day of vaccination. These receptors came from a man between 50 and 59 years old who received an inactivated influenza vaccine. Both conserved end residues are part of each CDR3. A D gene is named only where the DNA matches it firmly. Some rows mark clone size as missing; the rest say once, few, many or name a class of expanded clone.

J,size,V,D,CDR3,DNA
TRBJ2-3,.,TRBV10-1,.,CASYRGFWGPVDTQYF,TGCGCCAGTTACCGGGGCTTCTGGGGGCCAGTAGATACGCAGTATTTT
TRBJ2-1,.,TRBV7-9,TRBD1,CASSSTPDREYNEQFF,TGTGCCAGCAGCTCGACCCCGGACAGGGAGTACAATGAGCAGTTCTTC
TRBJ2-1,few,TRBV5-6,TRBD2,CASSLAELAGGNEQFF,TGTGCCAGCAGCTTGGCCGAGCTAGCGGGAGGCAATGAGCAGTTCTTC
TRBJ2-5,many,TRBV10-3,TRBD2,CAISGGAQETQYF,TGTGCCATCAGCGGGGGGGCGCAAGAGACCCAGTACTTC
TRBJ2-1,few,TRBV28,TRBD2,CASQTSGRGYNEQFF,TGTGCCAGCCAGACTAGCGGCCGGGGCTACAATGAGCAGTTCTTC
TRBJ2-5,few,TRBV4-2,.,CASSQRSNGAEETQYF,TGTGCCAGCAGCCAAAGATCGAATGGGGCGGAGGAGACCCAGTACTTC
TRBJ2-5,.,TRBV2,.,CASRQGQETQYF,TGTGCCAGCAGACAGGGCCAAGAGACCCAGTACTTC
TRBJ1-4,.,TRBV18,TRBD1,CASSLGTGQEKLFF,TGTGCCAGCTCACTCGGGACAGGGCAAGAAAAACTGTTTTTT
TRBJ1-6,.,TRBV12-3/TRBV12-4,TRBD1,CASSLGGTVNSPLHF,TGTGCCAGCAGTTTAGGGGGGACAGTGAATTCACCCCTCCACTTT
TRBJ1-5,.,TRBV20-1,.,CSATPGRSTQPQHF,TGCAGTGCTACCCCGGGGAGGTCCACACAGCCCCAGCATTTT
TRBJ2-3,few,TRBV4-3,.,CASSQDGDQDTDTQYF,TGCGCCAGCAGCCAAGATGGGGACCAAGACACAGATACGCAGTATTTT
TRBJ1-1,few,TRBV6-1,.,CASSPRGFGTEAFF,TGTGCCAGCAGTCCGAGGGGTTTTGGCACTGAAGCTTTCTTT
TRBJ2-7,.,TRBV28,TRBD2,CASSFLGTTYEQYF,TGTGCCAGCAGTTTTTTGGGGACTACCTACGAGCAGTACTTC
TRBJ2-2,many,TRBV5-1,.,CASSLRADANTGELFF,TGCGCCAGCAGCTTGAGGGCCGACGCGAACACCGGGGAGCTGTTTTTT
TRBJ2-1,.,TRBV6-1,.,CASTGTLNNEQFF,TGTGCCAGTACCGGGACGTTAAACAATGAGCAGTTCTTC
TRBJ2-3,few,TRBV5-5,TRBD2,CASSLWEGRTDTQYF,TGTGCCAGCAGCTTGTGGGAGGGCCGCACAGATACGCAGTATTTT
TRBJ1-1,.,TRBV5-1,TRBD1,CASSESGTGGTEAFF,TGCGCCAGCAGCGAATCCGGGACAGGGGGCACTGAAGCTTTCTTT
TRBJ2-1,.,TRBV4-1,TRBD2,CASRRDSAGGNEQFF,TGCGCCAGCAGGCGGGACTCCGCCGGGGGGAATGAGCAGTTCTTC
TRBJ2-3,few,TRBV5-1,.,CASSLPGDGTDTQYF,TGCGCCAGCAGCTTGCCCGGGGACGGGACAGATACGCAGTATTTT
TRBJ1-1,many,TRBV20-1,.,CSASRGPYTEAFF,TGCAGTGCTAGTCGGGGGCCTTACACTGAAGCTTTCTTT
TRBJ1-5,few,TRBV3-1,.,CASSPRQGPQPQHF,TGTGCCAGCAGCCCACGCCAGGGGCCTCAGCCCCAGCATTTT
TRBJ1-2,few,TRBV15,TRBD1,CATSRDPGTGYGYTF,TGTGCCACCAGCAGAGATCCTGGGACAGGATATGGCTACACCTTC
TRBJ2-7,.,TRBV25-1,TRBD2,CASSERIGTSGSKSSYEQYF,TGTGCCAGCAGTGAACGTATTGGGACTAGCGGGAGTAAGAGCTCCTACGAGCAGTACTTC
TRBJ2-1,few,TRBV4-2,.,CASSQDIGGVYNEQFF,TGTGCCAGCAGCCAAGATATTGGCGGGGTCTACAATGAGCAGTTCTTC
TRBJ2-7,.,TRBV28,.,CASRSQGGSYEQYF,TGTGCCAGCAGATCACAGGGAGGCTCCTACGAGCAGTACTTC
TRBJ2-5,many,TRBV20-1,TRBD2,CSAASGGRQTQYF,TGCAGTGCAGCTAGCGGGGGGCGTCAGACCCAGTACTTC
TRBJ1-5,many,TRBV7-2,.,CASSPDTGKGQPQHF,TGTGCCAGCAGCCCCGATACAGGGAAAGGTCAGCCCCAGCATTTT
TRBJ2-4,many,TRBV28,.,CASSLTRGAKNIQYF,TGTGCCAGCAGTTTAACTCGGGGCGCCAAAAACATTCAGTACTTC
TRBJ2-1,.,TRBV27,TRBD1,CASSFIGQGAGNEQFF,TGTGCCAGCAGTTTTATCGGACAGGGGGCAGGTAATGAGCAGTTCTTC
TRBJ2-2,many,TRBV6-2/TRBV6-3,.,CASSTDTYTGELFF,TGTGCCAGCAGTACCGACACCTATACCGGGGAGCTGTTTTTT
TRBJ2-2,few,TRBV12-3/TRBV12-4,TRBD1,CASTDRGWGTGELFF,TGTGCCAGCACAGACAGGGGCTGGGGAACCGGGGAGCTGTTTTTT